The rows below give T cell receptor beta chains drawn from one sample of a study of blood T cell repertoires in COVID-19. TCRdb keeps only in-frame clones here, not all; method: immunoSEQ multiplex PCR. The table shows approximately 290,000 clones, with 65% to 85% occurring only once. Material for sequencing was peripheral blood. Source of these receptors: a person aged 65-85 years with COVID-19, enrolled during active disease. Both conserved end residues are part of each CDR3. Each record gives: clone size, V gene, D gene, J gene, CDR3 DNA, CDR3 protein. A D gene is named only where the DNA matches it firmly. Rows may omit the clone size; those that give it use once, few, many or a size class.

NA	TRBV12-5	TRBD2	TRBJ2-5	TGTGCTAGTGGAACGACTAGCGGGAGGGAGACCCAGTACTTC	CASGTTSGRETQYF
NA	TRBV27	NA	TRBJ2-1	TGTGCCAGCAGCCCCGCAGGGTTGCACAATGAGCAGTTCTTC	CASSPAGLHNEQFF
NA	TRBV5-4	NA	TRBJ2-3	TGTGCCAGCAGCTTCCGCGGGGGCACAGATACGCAGTATTTT	CASSFRGGTDTQYF
few	TRBV18	TRBD1	TRBJ1-1	TGTGCCAGCTCATCAGAGGGGGCCACTGAAGCTTTCTTT	CASSSEGATEAFF
NA	TRBV24-1	TRBD1	TRBJ1-2	TGTGCCACCAGTGATGAGACAGGGGCTTACGGCTACACCTTC	CATSDETGAYGYTF
NA	TRBV5-8	TRBD2	TRBJ2-5	TGTGCCAGCAGGGCTCTAGCGGGGTCAGAGACCCAGTACTTC	CASRALAGSETQYF
NA	TRBV6-1	NA	TRBJ1-2	TGTGCCAGCAGTGAACTTTGGACAGATGGCTACACCTTC	CASSELWTDGYTF
once	TRBV7-9	NA	TRBJ2-7	TGTGCCAGCAGACCGGACAGCACCTACGAGCAGTACTTC	CASRPDSTYEQYF
NA	TRBV5-1	TRBD1	TRBJ1-5	TGCGCCAGCAGCTTGGGGGACAGGGAGGGCAATCAGCCCCAGCATTTT	CASSLGDREGNQPQHF
NA	TRBV4-3	TRBD2	TRBJ2-4	TGCGCCAGCAGCCAAGTGCCTCTAGCGGGGGACAACATTCAGTACTTC	CASSQVPLAGDNIQYF
NA	TRBV5-8	NA	TRBJ1-1	TGTGCCAGCAGCCCCCCATTACGGGGGACTGAAGCTTTCTTT	CASSPPLRGTEAFF